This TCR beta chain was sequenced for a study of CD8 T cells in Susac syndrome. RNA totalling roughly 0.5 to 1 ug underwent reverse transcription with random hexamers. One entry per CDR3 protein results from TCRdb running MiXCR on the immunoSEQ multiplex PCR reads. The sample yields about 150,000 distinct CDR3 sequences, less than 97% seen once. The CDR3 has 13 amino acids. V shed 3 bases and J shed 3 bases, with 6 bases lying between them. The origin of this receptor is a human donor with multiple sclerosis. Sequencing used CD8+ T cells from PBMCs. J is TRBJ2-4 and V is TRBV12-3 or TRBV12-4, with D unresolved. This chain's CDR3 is CASSLHGKNIQYF. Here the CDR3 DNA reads TGTGCCAGCAGTTTGCATGGCAAAAACATTCAGTACTTC.